These 29 T cell receptor beta chains came from one sample sequenced in a study of somatic mutations in cytotoxic T cells in rheumatoid arthritis. Profiling relied on immunoSEQ multiplex PCR, and the TCRdb table lists in-frame clones only, not all of them. The repertoire has some 30,000 clones, more than 85% of them found once; the top ten carry roughly a tenth. The sample taken for sequencing was CD8+ T cells sorted from blood. These receptors originate from an adult with rheumatoid arthritis.

V is TRBV5-5 and J is TRBJ1-5; TRBD1 aligns across 10 bases. Per the germline V gene, CDR1 is SGHKS and CDR2 is YYEKEE (reference sequence). CDR3 length: 14 residues. Trimming at V came to 3 bases and at J to 6 bases, leaving 3 bases not matched to a gene. DNA for the CDR3: TGTGCCAGCAGCTGGACAGGGGGGAGTCAGCCCCAGCATTTT. Its translation is CASSWTGGSQPQHF. The full variable domain, in which reference TRBV5-5 and TRBJ1-5 provide the parts outside the CDR3, is DAGVTQSPTHLIKTRGQQVTLRCSPISGHKSVSWYQQVLGQGPQFIFQYYEKEERGRGNFPDRFSARQFPNYSSELNVNALLLGDSALYLCASSWTGGSQPQHFGDGTRLSIL.

The V gene is TRBV7-9, the J gene TRBJ2-7; D gene unclear. CDR3 length equals 13 residues. Trimming removed 5 bases at V and 2 bases at J, with 10 bases between. Per germline, CDR1 SEHNR and CDR2 FQNEAQ (reference sequence). Here the CDR3 reads CASSLSAAYEQYF. Written as DNA, the CDR3 is TGTGCCAGCAGCCTCTCGGCCGCCTACGAGCAGTACTTC.

The V gene is TRBV14, the J gene TRBJ1-2, with D possibly matching TRBD1 (5 bases). CDR3 length equals 13 residues. Per the germline V gene, CDR1 is SGHDN and CDR2 is FVKESK. V lost 4 bases to trimming and J lost 1 base, with 7 bases between them. CDR3 sequence reads: CASSPTVNYGYTF. Written as DNA, the CDR3 is TGTGCCAGCAGCCCGACAGTTAACTATGGCTACACCTTC.

The CDR3 DNA follows: TGTGCCAGCAGTTTATTCCCGGGCTCATACAATGAGCAGTTCTTC. Amino acids: CASSLFPGSYNEQFF. V is TRBV27 and J is TRBJ2-1; D not certain. CDR3 length: 15 residues. CDR1 is MNHEY and CDR2 is SMNVEV in the germline V gene (reference sequence). The V end was cut by 1 base, the J end by 4 bases, with 11 bases between.

The chain uses TRBV15 and TRBJ2-1; TRBD1 is a possible D gene (6 bases). The CDR3 is 13 residues long. Trimming stripped 5 bases from V and 4 bases from J, with 9 bases between. Germline V CDR1 and CDR2: LNHNV, YYDKDF (reference sequence). DNA of the CDR3: TGTGCCACCAGCGTACAGGGTTACAATGAGCAGTTCTTC. Encoded protein: CATSVQGYNEQFF.

The V call is TRBV7-3, the J call TRBJ2-7; 8 bases are a match to TRBD2. Per germline, CDR1 SGHTA and CDR2 FQGTGA. This CDR3 is 15 amino acids long. V shed 4 bases and J 3 bases; nucleotides not matched to a gene: 8. CDR3 amino acids: CASSSNQRGFYEQYF. The CDR3 coding sequence is TGTGCCAGCAGCTCAAACCAGCGGGGGTTCTACGAGCAGTACTTC. The whole variable domain, filled in from reference TRBV7-3 and TRBJ2-7, reads GAGVSQTPSNKVTEKGKYVELRCDPISGHTALYWYRQSLGQGPEFLIYFQGTGAADDSGLPNDRFFAVRPEGSVSTLKIQRTERGDSAVYLCASSSNQRGFYEQYFGPGTRLTVT.

V and J are TRBV19 and TRBJ2-1; 11 bases align to TRBD2. Germline V lookup: CDR1 LNHDA, CDR2 SQIVND (reference sequence). Unmatched junction bases numbered 7, after V lost 5 bases and J lost 10 bases. The CDR3 is 14 amino acids. The CDR3 here is CASSATSGSYEQFF. The CDR3 coding sequence is TGTGCCAGTAGTGCCACTAGCGGGAGTTACGAGCAGTTCTTC.

This clone was observed a handful of times. The chain couples TRBV19 to TRBJ1-4, with D hard to call. Trimming left V 6 bases short and J 8 bases short, with 16 bases between. The CDR3 totals 14 residues. Germline assignment: CDR1 LNHDA and CDR2 SQIVND (reference sequence). The CDR3 sequence is CASSTNLPGEKLFF. Here the CDR3 DNA reads TGTGCCAGTAGCACTAACCTCCCAGGAGAAAAACTGTTTTTT.

This clone has just a few counts. The chain has TRBV27 and TRBJ1-1, with D uncertain. Per the germline V gene, CDR1 is MNHEY and CDR2 is SMNVEV (reference sequence). The V end lost 4 bases, the J end lost 1 base, and 13 bases lay between the germline ends. The CDR3 sequence is 15 residues long. This chain's CDR3 is CASSYAVGQNTEAFF. In nucleotides, the CDR3 is TGTGCCAGCAGTTATGCAGTCGGGCAGAACACTGAAGCTTTCTTT.

The chain combines TRBV4-1 with TRBJ2-1, with D unclear. V was clipped by 5 bases and J by 7 bases, with 6 bases between them. The CDR3 loop spans 11 amino acids. CDR1 and CDR2 (germline): MGHRA, YSYEKL. The chain's CDR3 is CASSAGNEQFF. Written as DNA, the CDR3 is TGCGCCAGCAGCGCTGGGAATGAGCAGTTCTTC.

This clone was counted a single time. This chain links TRBV7-6 with TRBJ1-1; maybe TRBD1 (5 bases). V was cut by 5 bases and J by 6 bases, with 16 bases left in between. The CDR3 totals 14 residues. Germline V lookup: CDR1 SGHVS, CDR2 FNYEAQ. For the CDR3, the DNA is TGTGCCAGCAGCCTGTTCCAGGGCAGGGCTGAAGCTTTCTTT. This encodes CASSLFQGRAEAFF.

The gene calls are TRBV6-5 and TRBJ2-7; 11 bases map to TRBD2. J was trimmed by 5 bases and V by 2 bases; bases with no gene match: 5. This CDR3 comprises 15 residues. The germline gives CDR1 MNHEY, CDR2 SVGAGI. The CDR3 spells CASSYSLAGGHEQYF. The CDR3 DNA reads as TGTGCCAGCAGTTACAGTCTAGCGGGGGGCCACGAGCAGTACTTC.

V is TRBV20-1 and J is TRBJ1-3; D call uncertain. CDR3 length: 11 amino acids. In germline, CDR1 is DFQATT, CDR2 SNEGSKA (reference sequence). The CDR3 region is CSLIGGNTIYF. In DNA form, the CDR3 reads TGCAGCCTGATCGGCGGAAACACCATATATTTT.

CDR3 region: CASSLYGEDRAYGYTF. As DNA, the CDR3 is TGTGCCAGCAGTTTATACGGCGAGGACAGGGCCTATGGCTACACCTTC. This sequence joins TRBV27 and TRBJ1-2; TRBD1 matches 8 bases. The V gene end was trimmed by 1 base and the J gene end by 4 bases; junction bases not matched to a gene: 8. CDR1 is MNHEY, CDR2 SMNVEV, per germline (reference sequence). The CDR3 sequence is 16 residues long.

V gene TRBV28 combines with J gene TRBJ2-3; tentative D call: TRBD2 (7 bases). Germline-derived CDR1 and CDR2 are MDHEN and SYDVKM. The CDR3 is 15 residues long. Trimming shortened V by 2 bases and J by 1 base, and 10 bases separated the two germline ends. This CDR3 is CASSLGGGRTDTQYF. The DNA for the CDR3 is TGTGCCAGCAGTTTAGGGGGGGGGCGCACAGATACGCAGTATTTT.

The genes are TRBV27 and TRBJ1-6, with D unclear. Germline assignment: CDR1 MNHEY and CDR2 SMNVEV (reference sequence). Trimming took 4 bases from V and 5 from J, leaving 3 bases between them. This CDR3 has 12 residues. The CDR3 bases are TGTGCCAGCAGTTCCAATAATTCACCCCTCCACTTT. As protein: CASSSNNSPLHF.

This rearrangement joins TRBV7-3 to TRBJ2-3; tentative D call: TRBD1 (6 bases). Germline V gene sequence: CDR1 SGHTA, CDR2 FQGTGA. The V gene lost 2 bases and the J gene lost 4 bases, with 13 bases spanning the gap. The CDR3 has 15 residues. CDR3 in DNA: TGTGCCAGCAGCTTAGGCGCAGGGGCGTCAGATACGCAGTATTTT. Protein: CASSLGAGASDTQYF.

This clone appeared once. The chain has TRBV29-1 and TRBJ2-1; D possibly corresponds to TRBD2 (6 bases). Germline values: CDR1 SQVTM, CDR2 ANQGSEA. V lost 2 bases to trimming and J lost 4 bases, with 9 bases between them. The CDR3 extends over 13 amino acids. The CDR3 loop reads CSVELAYYNEQFF. The CDR3 nucleotides read TGCAGCGTTGAACTAGCGTATTACAATGAGCAGTTCTTC.

The chain combines TRBV5-6 with TRBJ2-1; 7 bases are a match to TRBD2. The CDR3 has 15 residues. Trimming took 6 bases from V and 8 from J; bases not matched to a gene: 14. Germline CDR1 reads SGHDT; CDR2 reads YYEEEE. This chain's CDR3 is CASTTRSSGNDEQFF. The CDR3 region has the DNA TGTGCCAGCACAACGAGGTCGAGCGGGAACGATGAGCAGTTCTTC. Full variable domain (remainder filled in from reference TRBV5-6 and TRBJ2-1): DAGVTQSPTHLIKTRGQQVTLRCSPKSGHDTVSWYQQALGQGPQFIFQYYEEEERQRGNFPDRFSGHQFPNYSSELNVNALLLGDSALYLCASTTRSSGNDEQFFGPGTRLTVL.

The genes are TRBV9 and TRBJ2-7; D is ambiguous. The CDR3 length is 15 residues. Germline lookup yields CDR1 SGDLS and CDR2 YYNGEE. V dropped 1 base and J dropped 0 bases, with 11 bases sitting between them. Written as DNA, the CDR3 is TGTGCCAGCAGCGTAACACCGATATCCTCCTACGAGCAGTACTTC. Translation: CASSVTPISSYEQYF.

This clone was observed a few times. The chain combines TRBV19 with TRBJ1-1, with D hard to call. Germline V lookup: CDR1 LNHDA, CDR2 SQIVND (reference sequence). This CDR3 contains 15 residues. V lost 3 bases to trimming and J lost 0 bases, with 11 bases between them. CDR3 sequence reads: CASSIESTLNTEAFF. Here the CDR3 DNA reads TGTGCCAGTAGTATTGAAAGCACCCTGAACACTGAAGCTTTCTTT.

DNA for the CDR3: TGCGCCAGCAGCCAAGTATCTACAGGGAACACTGAAGCTTTCTTT. Translating it yields CASSQVSTGNTEAFF. The chain employs TRBV4-1 and TRBJ1-1; the D gene is possibly TRBD1 (5 bases). CDR3 size: 15 residues. Deletions cut 1 base from V and 1 base from J, with 10 bases between. CDR1 is MGHRA and CDR2 is YSYEKL in the germline V gene.

The rearrangement joins TRBV5-6 to TRBJ2-5; D might be TRBD1 (6 bases). The J call is in doubt because the DNA end fits TRBJ2-7 better. The germline CDR1 and CDR2 sequences are SGHDT and YYEEEE. The CDR3 is made up of 13 amino acids. This CDR3 reads CASSLDRSYEQYF. CDR3 coding DNA: TGTGCCAGCTCCCTCGACAGGTCCTACGAGCAGTACTTC.

V usage is TRBV5-4 and J usage is TRBJ1-2, with 10 bases fitting TRBD1. Germline CDR1 is SGHNT and CDR2 is YYREEE (reference sequence). The CDR3 runs 15 residues. Germline trimming cut 4 bases from V and 3 bases from J; bases unmatched to any gene: 6. CDR3 loop: CASSRRQGADYGYTF. The CDR3 DNA follows: TGTGCCAGCAGCCGACGACAGGGGGCGGACTATGGCTACACCTTC.

V is TRBV15 and J is TRBJ1-6, with a weak D call TRBD1 (6 bases). In germline, CDR1 is LNHNV, CDR2 YYDKDF (reference sequence). The V end was cut by 8 bases, the J end by 11 bases, with 19 bases between. The CDR3 runs to 14 residues. The CDR3 here is CATGGGLDSPPLHF. CDR3 nucleotide sequence: TGTGCCACCGGGGGGGGGCTCGACAGCCCACCCCTCCACTTT.

The V call is TRBV7-9, the J call TRBJ2-5; weak D call: TRBD2 (6 bases). This CDR3 comprises 14 residues. V lost 0 bases, J lost 2 bases, and 7 bases lay in between. Germline V gene data show CDR1 as SEHNR and CDR2 as FQNEAQ (reference sequence). This CDR3 is CASSLAGGQETQYF. In DNA, the CDR3 is TGTGCCAGCAGCTTAGCGGGGGGTCAAGAGACCCAGTACTTC.

The rearrangement joins TRBV7-8 to TRBJ2-1, with D possibly TRBD1 on 6 matching bases. The V gene's germline CDR1 is SGHVS and CDR2 FQNEAQ. V was trimmed by 3 bases and J by 3 bases, leaving 12 bases between them. This CDR3 spans 15 amino acids. The CDR3 here is CASSLGAPLYNEQFF. Written as DNA, the CDR3 is TGTGCCAGCAGCTTGGGGGCCCCTCTCTACAATGAGCAGTTCTTC.

The chain couples TRBV19 to TRBJ2-1, with 7 bases matching TRBD1. V lost 7 bases and J lost 7; bases outside the gene matches: 10. Per germline, CDR1 LNHDA and CDR2 SQIVND (reference sequence). This CDR3 comprises 14 residues. The CDR3 spells CASKLQTGNNEQFF. The DNA of the CDR3 is TGTGCCAGTAAATTGCAGACAGGGAATAATGAGCAGTTCTTC.

The chain couples TRBV27 to TRBJ2-7, with D perhaps matching TRBD1 (5 bases). CDR3 length: 19 residues. Germline CDR1 reads MNHEY; CDR2 reads SMNVEV (reference sequence). V gave up 4 bases and J gave up 3 bases, with 28 bases separating them. The CDR3 coding sequence is TGTGCCAGCAGTTCCCTAGGGGTACCCATCTCTCCGCACCTCTACGAGCAGTACTTC. Amino acid sequence: CASSSLGVPISPHLYEQYF.